This entry describes one T cell receptor (beta chain). The record originates from a study of blood T cell repertoires in COVID-19. Measured with immunoSEQ multiplex PCR; TCRdb has only the in-frame clones, and not every one. The data hold over 50,000 clones, with 65% to 85% observed a single time. V dropped 5 bases and J dropped 1 base, with 11 bases sitting between them. Germline V gene data show CDR1 as MNHEY and CDR2 as SMNVEV (reference sequence). CDR3 length: 14 residues. Source material: PBMCs or T cells enriched from blood (not recorded which). The source is a woman between 40 and 50 years old with acute COVID-19. This rearrangement joins TRBV27 to TRBJ1-2; D is ambiguous. The CDR3 here is CASSLAGGNYGYTF. CDR3 nucleotide sequence: TGTGCCAGCAGTCTGGCAGGAGGTAACTATGGCTACACCTTC.